What follows is one T cell receptor (beta chain) and its context. Its target is unknown. Reverse transcribing all isolated RNA meant expressed TCRB transcripts were sequenced. For naive, central memory and regulatory T cell samples, reads averaged roughly 3.5 million. Using immunoSEQ multiplex PCR, the repertoire was profiled, and TCRdb retains in-frame clones only, with some absent. This table holds around 240,000 clones, over 9.5% found once. Germline assignment: CDR1 MNHEY and CDR2 SMNVEV (reference sequence). The ends lost 7 bases at V and 6 bases at J; junction bases unmatched: 9. CDR3 length equals 13 residues. This entry is derived from a study of beta chain features in type 1 diabetes. Study-level results: Naive, central memory and Treg TCRB repertoires seemed to resemble each other more closely in patients than they did in healthy donors. In all four CD4+ subsets, TCRB CDR3 length was significantly, moderately reduced in type 1 diabetes.

This sequence joins TRBV27 and TRBJ2-7; 7 bases fit TRBD1. The sequenced sample was naive CD4+ T cells from blood. This receptor was obtained from a woman in her late teens or twenties in good health. CDR3 in DNA: TGTGCCAGCATGAGACAGGGTACTCGCGAGCAGTACTTC. Translated: CASMRQGTREQYF.